One and the same sample provided the 29 T cell receptor beta chains below, sequenced in a study of shared clonotypes between healthy human individuals. Sequenced by immunoSEQ multiplex PCR; TCRdb stores in-frame clones only, minus some. The table lists approximately 400,000 clones, 90% to 98% of them singletons, with less than 0.35% in the top ten. Sample: memory CD8+ T cells sorted from blood. Sample subset: CD45RO+ cells pooled with CCR7-negative TemRA cells. All receptors derive from a man aged 30 to 45 in good health.

CDR3 amino acids: CASSQEGAYGYTF. The CDR3, as DNA: TGCGCCAGCAGCCAAGAGGGGGCCTATGGCTACACCTTC. The chain couples TRBV4-1 to TRBJ1-2; D perhaps matches TRBD1 (6 bases). The CDR3 has 13 amino acids. CDR1 is MGHRA, CDR2 YSYEKL, per germline. V lost 0 bases and J 4 bases, leaving 6 bases between the germline ends.

The CDR3 here is CASSYPRDRQETQYF. As DNA, the CDR3 is TGTGCCAGCAGTTACCCACGGGACAGACAAGAGACCCAGTACTTC. The V and J genes are TRBV6-5 and TRBJ2-5; 7 positions agree with TRBD1. CDR1 and CDR2 from the germline V gene are MNHEY and SVGAGI. The V gene end was trimmed by 2 bases and the J gene end by 2 bases; junction bases not matched to a gene: 5. CDR3 length: 15 residues.

The chain employs TRBV7-2 and TRBJ2-1, with 11 bases aligning to TRBD2. V dropped 5 bases and J dropped 3; count of bases not matched to a gene: 9. Germline values: CDR1 SGHTA, CDR2 FQGNSA. The CDR3 consists of 17 residues. The CDR3 sequence is CASSLQSGLAVYNEQFF. The DNA for the CDR3 is TGTGCCAGCAGCCTACAGTCGGGACTAGCGGTCTACAATGAGCAGTTCTTC. The full variable domain, with the rest looked up from reference TRBV7-2 and TRBJ2-1, is GAGVSQSPSNKVTEKGKDVELRCDPISGHTALYWYRQSLGQGLEFLIYFQGNSAPDKSGLPSDRFSAERTGGSVSTLTIQRTQQEDSAVYLCASSLQSGLAVYNEQFFGPGTRLTVL.

The chain links TRBV19 to TRBJ2-1, with D maybe TRBD1 (6 bases). The CDR3 has 15 residues. V was shortened by 3 bases and J by 4 bases, with 13 bases between the two germline ends. The germline V gene has CDR1 LNHDA and CDR2 SQIVND (reference sequence). CDR3 coding DNA: TGTGCCAGTAGTATGCTCAGGGGTTCGTACAATGAGCAGTTCTTC. Protein sequence: CASSMLRGSYNEQFF.

With respect to this clone: Other DNA sequences in the sample encode the same CDR3. This chain joins TRBV18 and TRBJ2-2, with D unresolved. The CDR3 spans 11 residues. With 5 bases removed from V and 4 bases from J, the gap between germline ends came to 2 bases. Germline CDR1 is KGHSH and CDR2 is LQKENI. CDR3 nucleotide sequence: TGTGCCAGCTCATCCACCGGGGAGCTGTTTTTT. Encoded protein: CASSSTGELFF.

The V gene is TRBV7-3, the J gene TRBJ2-4; TRBD1 might be the D (6 bases). This CDR3 has 13 amino acids. V shed 6 bases and J shed 5 bases, with 11 bases lying between them. In germline, CDR1 is SGHTA, CDR2 FQGTGA. The CDR3 here is CASSYNRENIQYF. In nucleotides, the CDR3 is TGTGCCAGCAGTTATAACAGGGAAAACATTCAGTACTTC. Full variable domain (missing parts from reference TRBV7-3 and TRBJ2-4): GAGVSQTPSNKVTEKGKYVELRCDPISGHTALYWYRQSLGQGPEFLIYFQGTGAADDSGLPNDRFFAVRPEGSVSTLKIQRTERGDSAVYLCASSYNRENIQYFGAGTRLSVL.

The chain is built from TRBV6-1 and TRBJ1-2; D remains unclear. CDR3 length: 14 amino acids. In germline, CDR1 is MNHNS, CDR2 SASEGT. V gave up 5 bases and J gave up 0 bases, with 10 bases separating them. This chain's CDR3 is CASSMTGSNYGYTF. CDR3 nucleotide sequence: TGTGCCAGCAGTATGACGGGTTCTAACTATGGCTACACCTTC.

This clone was observed a few times. The chain recombines TRBV7-2 with TRBJ1-2; no reliable D call. The CDR3 has 16 residues. Trimming stripped 1 base from V and 6 bases from J, with 18 bases between. Germline V gene sequence: CDR1 SGHTA, CDR2 FQGNSA. The CDR3 reads CASSLDVGRFYDGYTF. CDR3 bases: TGTGCCAGCAGCTTAGACGTTGGCAGGTTCTACGATGGCTACACCTTC.

The chain uses TRBV5-4 and TRBJ2-4, with 15 bases that match TRBD2. The V and J ends lost 4 bases and 1 base, in that order; junction bases with no gene match: 0. Germline V lookup: CDR1 SGHNT, CDR2 YYREEE (reference sequence). The CDR3 runs to 16 residues. This CDR3 reads CASSGTSGGAKNIQYF. CDR3 DNA sequence: TGTGCCAGCAGCGGGACTAGCGGGGGGGCCAAAAACATTCAGTACTTC.

The chain recombines TRBV7-2 with TRBJ2-3; the D is unclear. CDR1 is SGHTA, CDR2 FQGNSA, per germline. This CDR3 comprises 15 residues. Trimming took off 1 base at V and 2 bases at J, with 10 bases between the two ends. CDR3 loop: CASSLVWGPTDTQYF. The CDR3, as DNA: TGTGCCAGCAGCTTAGTCTGGGGTCCCACAGATACGCAGTATTTT.

The V gene is TRBV5-6, the J gene TRBJ1-4, with TRBD1 matching 7 bases. The germline V gene encodes CDR1 SGHDT and CDR2 YYEEEE. CDR3 length: 14 amino acids. With 4 bases clipped from V and 5 bases from J, the junction kept 5 bases outside the gene matches. The CDR3 spells CASSRMGQNEKLFF. DNA of the CDR3: TGTGCCAGCAGCCGAATGGGACAGAATGAAAAACTGTTTTTT.

This chain uses TRBV10-1 with TRBJ2-1; 8 nucleotides match TRBD2. The V and J ends lost 4 bases and 4 bases, in that order; junction bases with no gene match: 3. CDR3 length: 14 residues. Germline V gene data show CDR1 as WNHNN and CDR2 as SYGVQD (reference sequence). Written as DNA, the CDR3 is TGCGCCAGCAGTGTATCGGGAGGGTACAATGAGCAGTTCTTC. Protein: CASSVSGGYNEQFF.

V gene TRBV30 combines with J gene TRBJ2-7; D uncertain. V was pared by 0 bases and J by 12 bases, with 12 bases between. Germline V CDR1 and CDR2: GTSNPN, SVGIG (reference sequence). This CDR3 is 11 amino acids long. CDR3 residues: CAWSVLTHRYF. The CDR3 DNA sequence: TGTGCCTGGAGTGTACTAACTCATAGGTACTTC. Combining the CDR3 with reference TRBV30 and TRBJ2-7 gives the whole variable domain SQTIHQWPATLVQPVGSPLSLECTVEGTSNPNLYWYRQAAGRGLQLLFYSVGIGQISSEVPQNLSASRPQDRQFILSSKKLLLSDSGFYLCAWSVLTHRYFGPGTRLTVT.

The chain couples TRBV2 to TRBJ2-7; no definite D call. Trimming took 1 base from V and 3 from J, leaving 13 bases between them. The CDR3 is 15 residues long. Germline V gene sequence: CDR1 SNHLY, CDR2 FYNNEI. CDR3 sequence (DNA): TGTGCCAGCAGTGAAGTGGGATTTGAGGTCTACGAGCAGTACTTC. This encodes CASSEVGFEVYEQYF.

The chain carries TRBV5-1 and TRBJ2-5; 9 positions match TRBD1. The trim removed 3 bases at V and 5 bases at J, leaving 5 bases unmatched. Germline CDR1 SGHRS, CDR2 YFSETQ. This CDR3 is 14 amino acids long. CDR3 residues: CASSYGTGRETQYF. The CDR3 nucleotides are TGCGCCAGCAGCTACGGGACAGGGAGGGAGACCCAGTACTTC.

The chain carries TRBV19 and TRBJ2-3; 10 bases are shared with TRBD2. Germline V CDR1 and CDR2: LNHDA, SQIVND (reference sequence). The ends lost 1 base at V and 6 bases at J; junction bases unmatched: 4. CDR3 length: 15 amino acids. The CDR3 is CASSIVSGRGDTQYF. In DNA form, the CDR3 reads TGTGCCAGTAGTATAGTGAGCGGGAGGGGGGATACGCAGTATTTT.

The chain employs TRBV27 and TRBJ2-1; the match to TRBD2 covers 10 bases. The CDR3 is made up of 15 amino acids. With V trimmed by 2 bases and J by 9 bases, 7 bases remained unmatched. Germline values: CDR1 MNHEY, CDR2 SMNVEV (reference sequence). The CDR3 here is CASSLPPSGSAEQFF. In DNA form, the CDR3 reads TGTGCCAGCAGTTTACCCCCTAGCGGGAGTGCTGAGCAGTTCTTC.

The chain links TRBV29-1 to TRBJ2-7, with 7 bases identical to TRBD1. Germline CDR1 and CDR2: SQVTM and ANQGSEA. The J segment lost 5 bases and the V segment lost 1 base, leaving 5 bases of the junction unmatched. The CDR3 covers 13 residues. The CDR3 DNA reads as TGCAGCGTTGAAGGACAGGGCCGAAACGAGCAGTACTTC. This encodes CSVEGQGRNEQYF.

The genes are TRBV6-1 and TRBJ2-7, with TRBD2 matching over 15 bases. The CDR3 has 20 amino acids. Germline V lookup: CDR1 MNHNS, CDR2 SASEGT. V lost 2 bases to trimming and J lost 2 bases; unmatched junction nucleotides: 13. The CDR3 nucleotides are TGTGCCAGCAGTGAAACCGACCGGGGACTAGCGGGAGGTTCTCCCTACGAGCAGTACTTC. Translating it yields CASSETDRGLAGGSPYEQYF.

The V gene is TRBV5-6, the J gene TRBJ1-3, with 7 bases aligning to TRBD1. CDR1 and CDR2 from the germline V gene are SGHDT and YYEEEE. After removal of 5 bases from V and 4 bases from J, the junction contained 6 bases not matched to a gene. The CDR3 length is 14 residues. The CDR3 DNA is TGTGCCAGCAGAGAACAGGGGTGGGGAAACACCATATATTTT. Protein sequence: CASREQGWGNTIYF.

The chain couples TRBV5-1 to TRBJ1-5; D remains ambiguous. The CDR3 consists of 15 residues. V shed 1 base and J shed 0 bases, with 8 bases lying between them. Germline CDR1 and CDR2: SGHRS and YFSETQ. CDR3 DNA: TGCGCCAGCAGCTTGTATGGGGATAGCAATCAGCCCCAGCATTTT. Residues: CASSLYGDSNQPQHF. The complete variable domain, with remaining parts taken from reference TRBV5-1 and TRBJ1-5, reads KAGVTQTPRYLIKTRGQQVTLSCSPISGHRSVSWYQQTPGQGLQFLFEYFSETQRNKGNFPGRFSGRQFSNSRSEMNVSTLELGDSALYLCASSLYGDSNQPQHFGDGTRLSIL.

This chain connects TRBV5-5 to TRBJ1-5; D might be TRBD1 (6 bases). This CDR3 contains 16 residues. V was pared by 0 bases and J by 8 bases, with 18 bases between. CDR1 and CDR2 (germline): SGHKS, YYEKEE (reference sequence). The CDR3 nucleotides read TGTGCCAGCAGCTTGGGGGGCCCGCTAAGGGGGGAGCCCCAGCATTTT. It is translated as CASSLGGPLRGEPQHF.

The CDR3 region is CASSQGLRQDGNTEAFF. CDR3 nucleotide sequence: TGCGCCAGCAGCCAAGGACTCAGACAGGATGGGAACACTGAAGCTTTCTTT. This chain connects TRBV4-1 to TRBJ1-1; tentatively, D is TRBD1 (6 bases). Germline V lookup: CDR1 MGHRA, CDR2 YSYEKL. The CDR3 is 17 amino acids. V lost 1 base, J lost 1 base, and 16 bases lay in between.

V gene TRBV19 combines with J gene TRBJ1-1, with D uncertain. The CDR3 extends over 15 amino acids. In germline, CDR1 is LNHDA, CDR2 SQIVND (reference sequence). V was trimmed by 2 bases and J by 0 bases, leaving 10 bases between them. The CDR3 is CASSINGRMNTEAFF. The DNA for the CDR3 is TGTGCCAGTAGTATAAACGGACGTATGAACACTGAAGCTTTCTTT.

V and J are TRBV11-1 and TRBJ2-7; 7 bases agree with TRBD1. The CDR3 sequence is 16 residues long. Germline V gene sequence: CDR1 SGHAT, CDR2 FQDESV (reference sequence). With 4 bases clipped from V and 2 bases from J, the junction kept 11 bases outside the gene matches. DNA of the CDR3: TGTGCCAGCAGCTCCGGCGGACAGGTCGGAGCCTACGAGCAGTACTTC. Its protein is CASSSGGQVGAYEQYF.

The V gene is TRBV5-1, the J gene TRBJ2-7, with D perhaps TRBD1 (6 bases). CDR3 size: 13 residues. Trimming pared 5 bases from V and 3 bases from J, leaving 12 bases between. Germline loops: CDR1 SGHRS, CDR2 YFSETQ. CDR3 in amino acids: CASRPGQNYEQYF. Written as DNA, the CDR3 is TGCGCCAGCAGACCGGGACAAAACTACGAGCAGTACTTC. The variable domain in full, completed from reference TRBV5-1 and TRBJ2-7, reads KAGVTQTPRYLIKTRGQQVTLSCSPISGHRSVSWYQQTPGQGLQFLFEYFSETQRNKGNFPGRFSGRQFSNSRSEMNVSTLELGDSALYLCASRPGQNYEQYFGPGTRLTVT.

The chain uses TRBV30 and TRBJ1-5; D call uncertain. Germline assignment: CDR1 GTSNPN and CDR2 SVGIG (reference sequence). V was trimmed by 2 bases and J by 0 bases, leaving 8 bases between them. The CDR3 sequence is 14 residues long. CDR3 nucleotides: TGTGCCTGGAGTCCCACAGTTAGCAATCAGCCCCAGCATTTT. It encodes CAWSPTVSNQPQHF.

This rearrangement joins TRBV6-1 to TRBJ1-5, with a possible D match to TRBD1 (5 bases). Germline assignment: CDR1 MNHNS and CDR2 SASEGT. This CDR3 contains 13 residues. Trimming pared 2 bases from V and 7 bases from J, leaving 9 bases between. CDR3 region: CASSESGGQPQHF. Written as DNA, the CDR3 is TGTGCCAGCAGTGAATCCGGGGGACAGCCCCAGCATTTT.

A single count supports this clone. This sequence joins TRBV13 and TRBJ2-3; no reliable D call. The CDR3 runs 12 residues. Germline values: CDR1 PRHDT, CDR2 FYEKMQ (reference sequence). With 5 bases removed from V and 9 bases from J, the gap between germline ends came to 12 bases. The CDR3, as DNA: TGTGCCAGCAGCCCACATAAGTACACGCAGTATTTT. Translated: CASSPHKYTQYF.